These 30 T cell receptor beta chains were all obtained from the same sample, sequenced in a study of vaccination and CD4 T cells after COVID-19. These receptors' antigens are unknown. Treatment: roughly 11-day PBMC culture with coronavirus spike peptide pools or control peptides (ViraFEST assay). Gathered ahead of the COVID-19 pandemic (2011-2018) were the CD4+ T cells of the unexposed donor. Cultured CD4+ T-cell DNA underwent Oncomine TCR Beta short-read sequencing. Genomic DNA was isolated from CD4+ T cells that had been cultured. TCRdb independently ran MiXCR on the PCR reads; one entry per CDR3 protein. The sample records roughly 10,000 distinct CDR3 sequences, around 30% being singletons. What was sequenced was CD4+ T cells from blood, cultured in vitro. All receptors derive from a human donor in good health.

The V and J genes are TRBV19 and TRBJ2-7; D is ambiguous. V was shortened by 7 bases and J by 1 base, with 11 bases between the two germline ends. The CDR3 contains 13 residues. CDR1 is LNHDA and CDR2 is SQIVND in the germline V gene (reference sequence). In nucleotides, the CDR3 is TGTGCCAGTAAATTTGCGAATTCCTACGAGCAGTACTTC. As protein: CASKFANSYEQYF.

This chain uses TRBV2 with TRBJ2-5; TRBD2 agrees at 7 bases. The CDR3 contains 13 residues. Trimming removed 8 bases from V and 5 bases from J; junction bases left unmatched: 8. Germline values: CDR1 SNHLY, CDR2 FYNNEI. For the CDR3, the DNA is TGTGCCAGCTGGCTAGCGGCACGGGAGACCCAGTACTTC. It translates to CASWLAARETQYF.

The chain employs TRBV24-1 and TRBJ2-7, with 9 bases fitting TRBD2. CDR3 length equals 15 residues. The germline V gene has CDR1 KGHDR and CDR2 SFDVKD. J was trimmed by 1 base and V by 4 bases; bases with no gene match: 4. The CDR3 bases are TGTGCCACCAGTGACCCTCTAGCGGGGTCCTACGAGCAGTACTTC. Translated: CATSDPLAGSYEQYF.

The chain links TRBV6-2 or TRBV6-3 to TRBJ1-5; 7 positions agree with TRBD1. The germline gives CDR1 MNHEY, CDR2 SVGEGT. The ends lost 11 bases at V and 3 bases at J; junction bases unmatched: 7. The CDR3 runs to 13 residues. CDR3 protein: CAVRDSNNQPQHF. The CDR3 region has the DNA TGTGCCGTCCGGGACAGCAACAATCAGCCCCAGCATTTT.

The rearrangement links TRBV6-1 to TRBJ2-7; 14 nucleotides align to TRBD2. CDR3 length: 15 residues. The junction had 3 bases not matched to a gene; V was cut back by 5 bases and J by 3 bases. Per the germline V gene, CDR1 is MNHNS and CDR2 is SASEGT. The CDR3 protein is CASSRGLAGVYEQYF. In nucleotides, the CDR3 is TGTGCCAGCAGTAGGGGACTAGCGGGAGTCTACGAGCAGTACTTC.

This clonotype was counted only a few times. The genes are TRBV5-1 and TRBJ2-5; D gene uncertain. This CDR3 spans 13 amino acids. Germline lookup yields CDR1 SGHRS and CDR2 YFSETQ. V was clipped by 2 bases and J by 1 base, with 6 bases between them. The CDR3, as DNA: TGCGCCAGCAGCTTCGTCGGCCAAGAGACCCAGTACTTC. Its protein product is CASSFVGQETQYF.

This clonotype showed up just a few times. The chain joins TRBV11-2 to TRBJ2-5; D gene unclear. The CDR3 sequence is 11 residues long. V gave up 2 bases and J gave up 3 bases, with 1 base separating them. Germline lookup yields CDR1 SGHAT and CDR2 FQNNGV. The CDR3 reads CASSLKETQYF. The CDR3 nucleotides read TGTGCCAGCAGCTTAAAAGAGACCCAGTACTTC.

This clonotype was seen a few times. This chain uses TRBV20-1 with TRBJ2-7; D is uncertain. The V end was cut by 6 bases, the J end by 2 bases, with 8 bases between. Germline V gene lookup returns CDR1 DFQATT and CDR2 SNEGSKA (reference sequence). The CDR3 covers 11 residues. For the CDR3, the DNA is TGCAGTGCCCAGGATCCCTACGAGCAGTACTTC. Amino acids: CSAQDPYEQYF.

This clonotype was seen a few times. This chain joins TRBV27 and TRBJ2-5, with TRBD2 matching over 12 bases. Germline V gives CDR1 MNHEY, CDR2 SMNVEV (reference sequence). The CDR3 is 18 residues long. Unmatched junction bases numbered 12, after V lost 0 bases and J lost 7 bases. CDR3 sequence reads: CASSLSASGRAVMRTQYF. The CDR3 nucleotides are TGTGCCAGCAGTTTATCTGCTAGCGGGAGGGCCGTTATGAGGACCCAGTACTTC.

This clonotype was counted once. The V call is TRBV28, the J call TRBJ2-3, with D perhaps TRBD2 (5 bases). The V end lost 7 bases, the J end lost 4 bases, and 18 bases lay between the germline ends. This CDR3 spans 15 amino acids. The germline CDR1 and CDR2 sequences are MDHEN and SYDVKM. CDR3 nucleotide sequence: TGTGCCAGCACCTCCTCGGGGAAACACGCAGATACGCAGTATTTT. Amino acids: CASTSSGKHADTQYF.

This clonotype was counted between two and nine times. This chain links TRBV7-2 with TRBJ2-7; TRBD1 matches at 8 bases. Germline CDR1 reads SGHTA; CDR2 reads FQGNSA. V lost 5 bases to trimming and J lost 6 bases; unmatched junction nucleotides: 9. This CDR3 has 14 amino acids. The CDR3 DNA is TGTGCCAGCAGCGCCTCAGGGGGCTATGGCGAGCAGTACTTC. This sequence encodes CASSASGGYGEQYF.

Only a few counts were recorded for this clonotype. The rearrangement joins TRBV20-1 to TRBJ2-1, with D possibly called TRBD1 or TRBD2 (7 bases each). Germline lookup yields CDR1 DFQATT and CDR2 SNEGSKA (reference sequence). The CDR3 is 14 amino acids. V shed 5 bases and J shed 8 bases, with 19 bases lying between them. CDR3 coding DNA: TGCAGTGCTCCAGGGGGGGGGAGGGACGATGAGCAGTTCTTC. Amino acid sequence: CSAPGGGRDDEQFF.

This clonotype was seen a handful of times. The rearrangement links TRBV19 to TRBJ2-7, with D perhaps TRBD1 or TRBD2 (6 bases each). Trimming shortened V by 3 bases and J by 6 bases, and 12 bases separated the two germline ends. The length of the CDR3 is 13 residues. The V gene's germline CDR1 is LNHDA and CDR2 SQIVND (reference sequence). CDR3 coding DNA: TGTGCCAGTAGTATTTGGGGGGCCTCCGAGCAGTACTTC. Amino acid sequence: CASSIWGASEQYF.

The chain has TRBV7-2 and TRBJ1-2; 8 nucleotides line up with TRBD1. Trimming at V came to 5 bases and at J to 5 bases, leaving 7 bases not matched to a gene. Germline values: CDR1 SGHTA, CDR2 FQGNSA. The CDR3 covers 14 residues. CDR3 DNA: TGTGCCAGCAGCAGCGACAGGGGTGCTTATGGCTACACCTTC. Residues: CASSSDRGAYGYTF.

V gene TRBV12-5 combines with J gene TRBJ1-1, with D hard to call. The germline gives CDR1 LGHNT, CDR2 FRNRAP. V was pared by 7 bases and J by 2 bases, with 5 bases between. The CDR3 spans 11 residues. The CDR3 region has the DNA TGTGCTAGTGCTATCAACACTGAAGCTTTCTTT. It codes for CASAINTEAFF.

This clonotype was observed once. The chain recombines TRBV5-1 with TRBJ2-5, with 16 bases identical to TRBD2. The junction had 3 bases not matched to a gene; V was cut back by 4 bases and J by 3 bases. Germline-derived CDR1 and CDR2 are SGHRS and YFSETQ. This CDR3 spans 16 amino acids. The CDR3 here is CASSLGLAGGEETQYF. In DNA, the CDR3 is TGCGCCAGCAGCCTGGGACTAGCGGGAGGGGAAGAGACCCAGTACTTC.

This chain links TRBV4-1 with TRBJ2-7; 7 bases are shared with TRBD1. This CDR3 contains 18 residues. CDR1 is MGHRA and CDR2 is YSYEKL in the germline V gene. V dropped 3 bases and J dropped 5; count of bases not matched to a gene: 19. This CDR3 reads CASSHFPKRQGVNHEQYF. The CDR3 region has the DNA TGCGCCAGCAGCCATTTTCCAAAGAGACAGGGCGTAAACCACGAGCAGTACTTC.

CDR3 residues: CASSPGRLQNTEAFF. The CDR3 DNA is TGTGCCAGCAGCCCGGGCCGACTCCAGAACACTGAAGCTTTCTTT. V usage is TRBV7-3 and J usage is TRBJ1-1; D is uncertain. V was trimmed by 5 bases and J by 1 base, leaving 14 bases between them. The germline CDR1 and CDR2 sequences are SGHTA and FQGTGA. This CDR3 has 15 residues.

This clonotype was detected a few times. This chain joins TRBV25-1 and TRBJ2-6; D is uncertain. CDR1 and CDR2 from the germline V gene are MGHDK and SYGVNS. The CDR3 contains 15 residues. V lost 5 bases and J 0 bases, leaving 8 bases between the germline ends. The CDR3 nucleotides are TGTGCCAGCAGTACACTTACCTCTGGGGCCAACGTCCTGACTTTC. Protein: CASSTLTSGANVLTF.

This clonotype was observed a few times. V is TRBV12-3 or TRBV12-4 and J is TRBJ1-6, with TRBD1 identical over 10 bases. After removal of 4 bases from V and 8 bases from J, the junction contained 8 bases not matched to a gene. CDR3 length: 16 residues. The CDR3 protein is CASSSMTGGSDSPLHF. The CDR3 DNA is TGTGCCAGCAGTTCCATGACAGGGGGCTCTGATTCACCCCTCCACTTT.

This clonotype has a handful of counts. The V gene is TRBV2, the J gene TRBJ1-5, with a tentative D call TRBD1 (6 bases). The CDR3 spans 13 residues. The ends were cut back, 6 bases at V and 7 bases at J, with 13 bases in the middle. Per the germline V gene, CDR1 is SNHLY and CDR2 is FYNNEI. The CDR3 loop reads CASSPDRNQPQHF. The CDR3 DNA reads TGTGCCAGCAGCCCAGACAGGAACCAGCCCCAGCATTTT.

In this sample, this clonotype turned up a few times. The CDR3 nucleotides read TGTGCCAGCAGCCGAACAGGGACCTTCAACTATGGCTACACCTTC. This codes for CASSRTGTFNYGYTF. The chain links TRBV7-9 to TRBJ1-2; D perhaps matches TRBD1 (6 bases). The CDR3 totals 15 residues. With 5 bases removed from V and 2 bases from J, the gap between germline ends came to 15 bases. Germline loops: CDR1 SEHNR, CDR2 FQNEAQ (reference sequence).

The rearrangement joins TRBV24-1 to TRBJ2-3; the match to TRBD2 covers 7 bases. In germline, CDR1 is KGHDR, CDR2 SFDVKD. Unmatched junction bases numbered 9, after V lost 1 base and J lost 3 bases. The length of the CDR3 is 17 residues. Here the CDR3 reads CATSDFWAGAGTDTQYF. For the CDR3, the DNA is TGTGCCACCAGTGATTTTTGGGCGGGAGCGGGAACAGATACGCAGTATTTT.

V gene TRBV28 combines with J gene TRBJ2-3; 11 nucleotides agree with TRBD2. V shed 3 bases, J shed 7 bases, and the junction held 12 bases outside the gene matches. The CDR3 contains 17 residues. Germline loops: CDR1 MDHEN, CDR2 SYDVKM. CDR3 in DNA: TGTGCCAGCAGTTTCTCTCCGGGACTAGCGGTGGATTATACGCAGTATTTT. Residues: CASSFSPGLAVDYTQYF.

The V and J genes are TRBV7-2 and TRBJ2-3; D tentatively reads TRBD1 or TRBD2 (6 bases each). The germline CDR1 and CDR2 sequences are SGHTA and FQGNSA. V lost 5 bases and J lost 3, with 21 bases in between. The CDR3 consists of 17 residues. The CDR3 loop is CASSPYGAGHTTDTQYF. CDR3 sequence (DNA): TGTGCCAGCAGCCCATACGGCGCGGGACACACTACAGATACGCAGTATTTT.

A few counts support this clonotype. The rearrangement joins TRBV7-2 to TRBJ1-5; perhaps TRBD1 as D (5 bases). V was cut by 5 bases and J by 7 bases, with 21 bases left in between. Germline values: CDR1 SGHTA, CDR2 FQGNSA. The CDR3 spans 16 residues. For the CDR3, the DNA is TGTGCCAGCAGCCCGGGACTCATTCTCCCGGGGCAGCCCCAGCATTTT. Protein product: CASSPGLILPGQPQHF.

The V call is TRBV20-1, the J call TRBJ1-1; 9 nucleotides match TRBD1. The germline V gene encodes CDR1 DFQATT and CDR2 SNEGSKA (reference sequence). The trim removed 6 bases at V and 1 base at J, leaving 6 bases unmatched. The length of the CDR3 is 14 residues. The CDR3 loop is CSAKTGGENTEAFF. CDR3 in DNA: TGCAGTGCGAAGACAGGGGGGGAGAACACTGAAGCTTTCTTT.

The V gene is TRBV30, the J gene TRBJ2-5; D is perhaps TRBD2 (5 bases). V was cut by 0 bases and J by 2 bases, with 16 bases left in between. Germline CDR1 is GTSNPN and CDR2 is SVGIG (reference sequence). This CDR3 comprises 16 residues. The CDR3 here is CAWSVRGFTGQETQYF. In nucleotides, the CDR3 is TGTGCCTGGAGTGTACGAGGGTTTACGGGGCAAGAGACCCAGTACTTC.

Of note for this clonotype: A read error may produce the germline difference seen at one junction end. This sequence joins TRBV18 and TRBJ1-1, with 7 positions matching TRBD1. The CDR3 has 14 residues. Germline V gives CDR1 KGHSH, CDR2 LQKENI. CDR3 nucleotides: TGTGCCGGCTCACCTACAGGGGAGAACACTGAAGCTTTCTTT. Amino acids: CAGSPTGENTEAFF.

V and J are TRBV28 and TRBJ2-7, with 11 bases matching TRBD2. This CDR3 spans 13 amino acids. The V segment lost 2 bases and the J segment 9 bases; nucleotides outside the gene matches: 3. Germline CDR1 MDHEN, CDR2 SYDVKM. CDR3 coding DNA: TGTGCCAGCAGTTTAACTAGCGGGAGAGTGCAGTACTTC. It translates to CASSLTSGRVQYF.